The TCR beta chain described here comes from a study of blood T cell repertoires in COVID-19. About the research overall: There were acute and convalescent COVID-19 samples, and they came from the United States, Italy and Spain. PBMCs, B-cell-depleted T cells, or T cells were the source of the cDNA or gDNA that made up the material.

The CDR3 covers 15 residues. Per germline, CDR1 SGDLS and CDR2 YYNGEE. V dropped 3 bases and J dropped 7 bases, with 16 bases sitting between them. How the authors handled the data: Amplification of reference gene primers was used by the study to estimate nucleated cell counts. Profiled with immunoSEQ multiplex PCR; TCRdb holds only in-frame clones, not every one. V and J calls and clone size follow that table, whereas D and trimming were derived from the DNA. The data hold around 76,000 clones, with more than 70% observed a single time. The sequence came from a man older than 75 with acute or convalescent COVID-19. Source material: peripheral blood. The chain employs TRBV9 and TRBJ2-2; possibly TRBD2 for D (5 bases). The CDR3 region is CASSATTGVRGELFF. The CDR3 DNA reads TGTGCCAGCAGCGCGACTACCGGGGTGCGCGGGGAGCTGTTTTTT.